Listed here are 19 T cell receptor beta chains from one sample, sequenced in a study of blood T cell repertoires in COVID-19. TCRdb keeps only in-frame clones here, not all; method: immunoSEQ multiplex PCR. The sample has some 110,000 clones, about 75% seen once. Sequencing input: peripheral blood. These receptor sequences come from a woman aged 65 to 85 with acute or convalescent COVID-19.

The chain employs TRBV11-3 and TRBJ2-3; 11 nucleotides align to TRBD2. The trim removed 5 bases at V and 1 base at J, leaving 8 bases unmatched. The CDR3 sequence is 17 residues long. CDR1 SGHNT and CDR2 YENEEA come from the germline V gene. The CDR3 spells CASSHNSGGAGTDTQYF. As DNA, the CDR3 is TGTGCCAGCAGCCATAATAGCGGGGGGGCCGGCACAGATACGCAGTATTTT.

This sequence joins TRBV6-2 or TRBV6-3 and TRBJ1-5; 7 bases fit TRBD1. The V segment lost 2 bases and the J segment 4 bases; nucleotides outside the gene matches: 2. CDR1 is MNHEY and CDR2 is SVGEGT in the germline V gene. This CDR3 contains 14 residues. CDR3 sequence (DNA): TGTGCCAGCAGTTACGGGACAGAGAATCAGCCCCAGCATTTT. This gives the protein CASSYGTENQPQHF.

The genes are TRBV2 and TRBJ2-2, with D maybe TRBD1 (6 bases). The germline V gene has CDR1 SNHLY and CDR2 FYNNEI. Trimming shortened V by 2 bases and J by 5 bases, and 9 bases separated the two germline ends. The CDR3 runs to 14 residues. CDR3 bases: TGTGCCAGCAGTGAATTCAGGGGAACCGGGGAGCTGTTTTTT. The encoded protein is CASSEFRGTGELFF.

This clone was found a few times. CDR3 sequence reads: CASSTGTAYQPQHF. As DNA, the CDR3 is TGTGCCAGTAGTACCGGGACTGCCTATCAGCCCCAGCATTTT. This chain uses TRBV19 with TRBJ1-5; D may be TRBD1 (5 bases). The V and J ends lost 4 bases and 5 bases respectively, with 12 bases between them. Germline CDR1 reads LNHDA; CDR2 reads SQIVND (reference sequence). There are 14 residues in the CDR3.

The CDR3 sequence: CASSTYLPTGLFF. DNA of the CDR3: TGTGCCAGCAGCACCTACCTCCCGACCGGACTATTCTTT. The chain joins TRBV7-9 to TRBJ1-1; D unresolved. V shed 5 bases and J shed 14 bases, with 21 bases lying between them. Germline CDR1 is SEHNR and CDR2 is FQNEAQ (reference sequence). The CDR3 sequence is 13 residues long.

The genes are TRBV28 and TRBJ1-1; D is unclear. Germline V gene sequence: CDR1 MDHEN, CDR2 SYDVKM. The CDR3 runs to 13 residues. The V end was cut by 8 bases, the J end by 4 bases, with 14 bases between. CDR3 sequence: CASGRVLITEAFF. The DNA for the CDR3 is TGTGCCAGCGGTCGGGTACTAATCACTGAAGCTTTCTTT.

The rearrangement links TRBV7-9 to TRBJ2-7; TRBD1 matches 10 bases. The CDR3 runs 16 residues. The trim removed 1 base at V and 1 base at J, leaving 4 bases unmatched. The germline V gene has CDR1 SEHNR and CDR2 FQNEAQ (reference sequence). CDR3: CASSLGGQGRSYEQYF. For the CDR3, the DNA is TGTGCCAGCAGCTTAGGGGGACAGGGGAGATCCTACGAGCAGTACTTC.

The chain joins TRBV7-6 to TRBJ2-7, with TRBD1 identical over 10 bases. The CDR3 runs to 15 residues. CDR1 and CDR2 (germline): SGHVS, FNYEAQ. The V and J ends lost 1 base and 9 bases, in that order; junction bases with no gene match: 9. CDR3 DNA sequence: TGTGCCAGCAGCTTAGTGGCGACAGGGGGCGAAGGGCAGTACTTC. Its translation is CASSLVATGGEGQYF.

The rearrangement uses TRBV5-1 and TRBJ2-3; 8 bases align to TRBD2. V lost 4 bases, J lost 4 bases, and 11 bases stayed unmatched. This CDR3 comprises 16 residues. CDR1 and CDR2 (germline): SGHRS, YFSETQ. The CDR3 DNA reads TGCGCCAGCAGCCCCGGGACTAGGGGTGCGGCAGATACGCAGTATTTT. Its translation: CASSPGTRGAADTQYF.

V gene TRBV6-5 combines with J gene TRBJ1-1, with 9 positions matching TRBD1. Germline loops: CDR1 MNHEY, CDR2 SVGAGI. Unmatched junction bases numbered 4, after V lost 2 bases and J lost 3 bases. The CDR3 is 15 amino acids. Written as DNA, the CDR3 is TGTGCCAGCAGTTACGAGGGACAGGGATACACTGAAGCTTTCTTT. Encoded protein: CASSYEGQGYTEAFF.

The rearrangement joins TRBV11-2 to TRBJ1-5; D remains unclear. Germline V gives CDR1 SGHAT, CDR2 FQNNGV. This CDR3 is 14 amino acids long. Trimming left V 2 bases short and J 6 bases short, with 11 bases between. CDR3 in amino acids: CASSLNQATQPQHF. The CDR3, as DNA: TGTGCCAGCAGCTTAAACCAGGCCACTCAGCCCCAGCATTTT. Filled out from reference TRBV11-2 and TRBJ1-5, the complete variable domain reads EAGVAQSPRYKIIEKRQSVAFWCNPISGHATLYWYQQILGQGPKLLIQFQNNGVVDDSQLPKDRFSAERLKGVDSTLKIQPAKLEDSAVYLCASSLNQATQPQHFGDGTRLSIL.

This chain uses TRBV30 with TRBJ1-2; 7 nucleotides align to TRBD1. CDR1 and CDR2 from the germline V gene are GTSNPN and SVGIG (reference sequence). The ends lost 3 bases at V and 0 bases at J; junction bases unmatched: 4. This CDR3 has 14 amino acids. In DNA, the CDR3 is TGTGCCTGGAGCCGGGACAGAGCTAACTATGGCTACACCTTC. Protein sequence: CAWSRDRANYGYTF.

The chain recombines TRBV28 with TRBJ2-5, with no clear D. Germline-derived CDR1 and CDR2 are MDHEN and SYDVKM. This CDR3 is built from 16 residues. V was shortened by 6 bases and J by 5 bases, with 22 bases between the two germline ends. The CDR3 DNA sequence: TGTGCCAGCAGCCAACGAGGAGAAAGAATAAGGGAGACCCAGTACTTC. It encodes CASSQRGERIRETQYF. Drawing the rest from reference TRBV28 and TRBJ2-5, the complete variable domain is DVKVTQSSRYLVKRTGEKVFLECVQDMDHENMFWYRQDPGLGLRLIYFSYDVKMKEKGDIPEGYSVSREKKERFSLILESASTNQTSMYLCASSQRGERIRETQYFGPGTRLLVL.

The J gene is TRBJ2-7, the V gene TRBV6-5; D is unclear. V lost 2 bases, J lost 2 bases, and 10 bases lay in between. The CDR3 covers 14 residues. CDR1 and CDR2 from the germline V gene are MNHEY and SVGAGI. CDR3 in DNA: TGTGCCAGCAGTTACCAACCGGTCCCCTACGAGCAGTACTTC. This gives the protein CASSYQPVPYEQYF.

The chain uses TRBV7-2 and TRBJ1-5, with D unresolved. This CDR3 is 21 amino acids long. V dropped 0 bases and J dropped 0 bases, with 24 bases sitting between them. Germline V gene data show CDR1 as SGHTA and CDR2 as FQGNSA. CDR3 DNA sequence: TGTGCCAGCAGCTTAGCGGGCCTCGGCAGGCCCAACCTATATAGCAATCAGCCCCAGCATTTT. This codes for CASSLAGLGRPNLYSNQPQHF.

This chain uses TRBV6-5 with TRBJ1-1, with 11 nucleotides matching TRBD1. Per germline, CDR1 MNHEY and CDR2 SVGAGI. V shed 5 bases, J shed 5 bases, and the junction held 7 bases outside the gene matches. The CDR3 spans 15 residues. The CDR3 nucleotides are TGTGCCAGCAGTCGAGGACAGGGGGCGAGAACTGAAGCTTTCTTT. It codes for CASSRGQGARTEAFF.

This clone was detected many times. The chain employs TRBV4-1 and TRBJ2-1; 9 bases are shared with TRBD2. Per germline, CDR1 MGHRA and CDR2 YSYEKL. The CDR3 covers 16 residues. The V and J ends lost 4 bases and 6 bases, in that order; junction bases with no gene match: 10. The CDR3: CASSPLGSGGPNEQFF. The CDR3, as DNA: TGCGCCAGCAGCCCCCTAGGCAGCGGGGGGCCCAATGAGCAGTTCTTC.

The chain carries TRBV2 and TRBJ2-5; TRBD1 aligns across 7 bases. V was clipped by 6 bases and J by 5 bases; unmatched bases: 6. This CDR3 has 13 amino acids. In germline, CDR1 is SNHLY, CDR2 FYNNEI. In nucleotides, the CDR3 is TGTGCCAGCAGATACGACAGGGCCGAGACCCAGTACTTC. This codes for CASRYDRAETQYF.

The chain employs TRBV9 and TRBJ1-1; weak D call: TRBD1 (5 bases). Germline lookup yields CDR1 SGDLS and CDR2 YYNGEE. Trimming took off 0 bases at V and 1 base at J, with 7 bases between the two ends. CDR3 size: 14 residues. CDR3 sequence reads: CASSVGQGNTEAFF. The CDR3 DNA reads TGTGCCAGCAGCGTAGGGCAGGGGAACACTGAAGCTTTCTTT.